Below are 24 T cell receptor beta chains sequenced from a single sample in a study of PD-1 blockade in classical Hodgkin lymphoma. Every patient had relapsed following autologous stem cell transplantation, and cohorts differed in brentuximab vedotin exposure. Profiled with immunoSEQ multiplex PCR; TCRdb holds only in-frame clones, not every one. Of some 95,000 clones in the sample, roughly 89% were seen once. Specimen: peripheral blood mononuclear cells (PBMCs), collected before the second cycle of nivolumab. These receptors all stem from a human donor with classical Hodgkin lymphoma.

The genes are TRBV2 and TRBJ1-2; D gene uncertain. The germline CDR1 and CDR2 sequences are SNHLY and FYNNEI. Trimming took 7 bases from V and 8 from J, leaving 17 bases between them. The CDR3 runs 13 residues. This CDR3 is CASTLGSTWGYTF. Here the CDR3 DNA reads TGTGCCAGCACCTTGGGGTCAACCTGGGGCTACACCTTC.

The rearrangement uses TRBV7-8 and TRBJ2-7; unclear D gene. The CDR3 covers 14 residues. Germline V lookup: CDR1 SGHVS, CDR2 FQNEAQ. With 6 bases removed from V and 0 bases from J, the gap between germline ends came to 12 bases. The CDR3 is CASSGFASSYEQYF. The CDR3 DNA is TGTGCCAGCAGTGGTTTTGCGTCCTCCTACGAGCAGTACTTC.

The chain has TRBV11-2 and TRBJ2-1, with D perhaps matching TRBD2 (6 bases). Germline CDR1 and CDR2: SGHAT and FQNNGV. V lost 3 bases and J lost 4, with 13 bases in between. The CDR3 extends over 15 amino acids. This CDR3 reads CASSLSASEYNEQFF. The CDR3, as DNA: TGTGCCAGCAGCTTGTCGGCTAGCGAATACAATGAGCAGTTCTTC.

The CDR3, as DNA: TGCGCCAGCAGCTTCGAGACAGGGGTGTACGAGCAGTACTTC. Protein product: CASSFETGVYEQYF. V usage is TRBV5-1 and J usage is TRBJ2-7; 8 bases are shared with TRBD1. V lost 2 bases and J lost 4; bases outside the gene matches: 5. This CDR3 spans 14 amino acids. The germline CDR1 and CDR2 sequences are SGHRS and YFSETQ.

The V call is TRBV11-2, the J call TRBJ2-7; 7 positions match TRBD1. The CDR3 contains 13 residues. Germline V gene lookup returns CDR1 SGHAT and CDR2 FQNNGV. With V trimmed by 5 bases and J by 3 bases, 4 bases remained unmatched. The CDR3 region has the DNA TGTGCCAGCAGCCCCGGGACAGTCTACGAGCAGTACTTC. Translating it yields CASSPGTVYEQYF.

The chain uses TRBV28 and TRBJ2-1; 10 bases map to TRBD2. The junction had 13 bases not matched to a gene; V was cut back by 5 bases and J by 6 bases. This CDR3 region has 17 residues. CDR1 and CDR2 from the germline V gene are MDHEN and SYDVKM. The chain's CDR3 is CASSPPSLAGEGNEQFF. The CDR3 DNA reads TGTGCCAGCAGTCCCCCAAGCCTAGCGGGAGAAGGCAATGAGCAGTTCTTC.

This chain connects TRBV5-6 to TRBJ2-7; the match to TRBD2 covers 7 bases. The J segment lost 7 bases and the V segment lost 4 bases, leaving 14 bases of the junction unmatched. The CDR3 covers 15 residues. Germline V gives CDR1 SGHDT, CDR2 YYEEEE. The DNA for the CDR3 is TGTGCCAGCAGCCTATTGAATGGTTCCGGGGGGGAGCAGTACTTC. It is translated as CASSLLNGSGGEQYF.

The DNA for the CDR3 is TGTGCCAGTAGTTTCCGGCGGGAGGGCGGTTGGTTCTTCTTC. Protein: CASSFRREGGWFFF. The rearrangement uses TRBV19 and TRBJ2-1, with 9 bases lining up with TRBD2. The CDR3 sequence is 14 residues long. The V segment lost 5 bases and the J segment 16 bases; nucleotides outside the gene matches: 15. The germline CDR1 and CDR2 sequences are LNHDA and SQIVND (reference sequence).

This chain joins TRBV10-3 and TRBJ1-2; 7 bases match TRBD1. The CDR3 consists of 15 residues. Germline V gene data show CDR1 as ENHRY and CDR2 as SYGVKD. V gave up 3 bases and J gave up 8 bases; unmatched junction bases: 12. The CDR3: CAISDGQVATMGYTF. In DNA, the CDR3 is TGTGCCATCAGTGACGGACAGGTCGCGACTATGGGCTACACCTTC.

The chain links TRBV28 to TRBJ2-7; 12 nucleotides agree with TRBD2. V trimming: 4 bases; J trimming: 4 bases; junction bases outside the gene matches: 2. Looked up from germline, CDR1 is MDHEN and CDR2 is SYDVKM. The CDR3 sequence is 14 residues long. CDR3 region: CASSWTSGIYEQYF. The CDR3 DNA is TGTGCCAGCAGTTGGACTAGCGGGATTTACGAGCAGTACTTC.

The chain recombines TRBV27 with TRBJ1-6, with 8 bases fitting TRBD1. J gave up 7 bases and V 8 bases, and 4 bases lay outside the gene matches. The germline V gene encodes CDR1 MNHEY and CDR2 SMNVEV (reference sequence). The CDR3 consists of 13 residues. Here the CDR3 reads CASSDRENSPLHF. For the CDR3, the DNA is TGTGCCAGCTCGGACAGGGAGAATTCACCCCTCCACTTT.

This rearrangement joins TRBV11-2 to TRBJ1-4, with TRBD1 as a possible D gene (6 bases). This CDR3 comprises 14 residues. Trimming removed 6 bases from V and 5 bases from J, with 13 bases in between. From germline, CDR1 is SGHAT and CDR2 FQNNGV. The DNA for the CDR3 is TGTGCCAGCAGGGGGGGGGACATAAATGAAAAACTGTTTTTT. As protein: CASRGGDINEKLFF.

V gene TRBV6-5 combines with J gene TRBJ2-7; 7 bases fit TRBD2. CDR3 length equals 11 residues. Per germline, CDR1 MNHEY and CDR2 SVGAGI. The CDR3 spells CATGEGYEQYF. The CDR3 coding sequence is TGTGCTACGGGGGAGGGGTACGAGCAGTACTTC.

The gene calls are TRBV18 and TRBJ2-7; D might be TRBD2 (6 bases). The CDR3 runs to 16 residues. V lost 2 bases and J lost 3, with 17 bases in between. Per the germline V gene, CDR1 is KGHSH and CDR2 is LQKENI. CDR3 residues: CASSPAGGGVYYEQYF. The CDR3 nucleotides are TGTGCCAGCTCACCAGCCGGGGGTGGAGTGTACTACGAGCAGTACTTC.

V is TRBV5-4 and J is TRBJ2-1; 8 nucleotides line up with TRBD1. Trimming cost V 4 bases and J 6 bases; bases outside gene matches: 6. Looked up from germline, CDR1 is SGHNT and CDR2 is YYREEE (reference sequence). This CDR3 contains 14 residues. The CDR3 DNA is TGTGCCAGCAGCCAGGACAGGGTCATCAATGAGCAGTTCTTC. Translating gives CASSQDRVINEQFF.

V is TRBV27 and J is TRBJ2-6; 7 bases fit TRBD1. V shed 3 bases and J 1 base; nucleotides not matched to a gene: 9. This CDR3 is built from 18 residues. The germline V gene has CDR1 MNHEY and CDR2 SMNVEV (reference sequence). CDR3: CASSFPPIQGSGANVLTF. The DNA of the CDR3 is TGTGCCAGCAGTTTCCCTCCGATACAGGGGTCTGGGGCCAACGTCCTGACTTTC.

The chain uses TRBV27 and TRBJ2-3; D unclear. Looked up from germline, CDR1 is MNHEY and CDR2 is SMNVEV (reference sequence). Trimming pared 5 bases from V and 2 bases from J, leaving 11 bases between. CDR3 size: 14 residues. CDR3 in amino acids: CASSPRTFTDTQYF. CDR3 sequence (DNA): TGTGCCAGCAGTCCACGAACATTCACAGATACGCAGTATTTT.

This clone was recorded only once. The chain combines TRBV7-6 with TRBJ2-2; D is perhaps TRBD1 or TRBD2 (5 bases each). The CDR3 is 18 amino acids. The germline V and J ends were trimmed by 0 bases and 1 base, with 15 bases remaining between them. CDR1 is SGHVS and CDR2 is FNYEAQ in the germline V gene. CDR3 sequence reads: CASSLAGTTFWNTGELFF. The CDR3, as DNA: TGTGCCAGCAGCTTAGCCGGGACGACGTTTTGGAACACCGGGGAGCTGTTTTTT.

The V and J genes are TRBV4-1 and TRBJ2-3; 9 bases align to TRBD2. The CDR3 has 18 amino acids. The V gene's germline CDR1 is MGHRA and CDR2 YSYEKL. With 1 base clipped from V and 2 bases from J, the junction kept 10 bases outside the gene matches. CDR3 sequence reads: CASSQGGGRAKHTDTQYF. The CDR3 nucleotides are TGCGCCAGCAGCCAAGGTGGCGGGAGGGCCAAACACACAGATACGCAGTATTTT.

This rearrangement joins TRBV25-1 to TRBJ2-3; 8 bases match TRBD2. The CDR3 loop spans 15 amino acids. The V segment lost 3 bases and the J segment 2 bases; nucleotides outside the gene matches: 4. CDR1 is MGHDK, CDR2 SYGVNS, per germline. The CDR3 DNA follows: TGTGCCAGCAGTGATGCTAGCGGGCCCACAGATACGCAGTATTTT. It codes for CASSDASGPTDTQYF.

Turning to this clone: At one end, the junction sequence differs from germline, possibly due to a read error. The J gene is TRBJ1-1, the V gene TRBV19; TRBD1 is a possible D gene (6 bases). Germline values: CDR1 LNHDA, CDR2 SQIVND (reference sequence). This CDR3 spans 14 amino acids. The CDR3 bases are TGTGCCAGTACTATACAGGGCACACACACTGAAGCTTTCTTT. Protein sequence: CASTIQGTHTEAFF.

CDR3 sequence: CASSRLAVSEQFF. DNA for the CDR3: TGTGCCAGCAGCCGCCTTGCGGTATCTGAGCAGTTCTTC. The rearrangement joins TRBV25-1 to TRBJ2-1; no clear D. The V end lost 6 bases, the J end lost 9 bases, and 15 bases lay between the germline ends. Per germline, CDR1 MGHDK and CDR2 SYGVNS. The CDR3 consists of 13 residues.

The genes are TRBV19 and TRBJ2-7, with D possibly being TRBD2 (5 bases). The V gene's germline CDR1 is LNHDA and CDR2 SQIVND (reference sequence). The V gene lost 5 bases and the J gene lost 0 bases, with 8 bases spanning the gap. The CDR3 spans 13 residues. CDR3 in amino acids: CASSGESSYEQYF. The CDR3 coding sequence is TGTGCCAGTAGTGGGGAGAGCTCCTACGAGCAGTACTTC.

The chain couples TRBV28 to TRBJ1-6; tentatively, D is TRBD1 (5 bases). Per germline, CDR1 MDHEN and CDR2 SYDVKM. Trimming shortened V by 6 bases and J by 0 bases, and 9 bases separated the two germline ends. This CDR3 contains 15 residues. This CDR3 reads CASRGTSSYNSPLHF. CDR3 nucleotide sequence: TGTGCCAGCAGGGGGACGAGCTCCTATAATTCACCCCTCCACTTT.